This T cell receptor beta chain derives from a study of STAT5B mutations in CD4+ large granular lymphocyte leukemia. TCRdb's copy holds only in-frame clones and misses some; the assay was immunoSEQ multiplex PCR. Here the sample spans about 33,000 clones, roughly 80% being singletons. Overall study findings and caveats: Without putative leukemic clones, patient CD4-sorted repertoires remained more clonal than healthy CD4+ repertoires. Top patient clones used TRBV06 genes more often: 8/27 versus 2/35 in controls.

Germline CDR1 reads SNHLY; CDR2 reads FYNNEI. Unmatched junction bases numbered 14, after V lost 3 bases and J lost 1 base. The CDR3 covers 19 residues. In this sample, this clone turned up a few times. The antigen is unknown. Sample: CD4+ T cells from blood buffy coats. The J gene is TRBJ2-3, the V gene TRBV2; 9 bases line up with TRBD2. The sequence was collected from a human donor in good health. CDR3 bases: TGTGCCAGCAGTGATTGGTACGCGGGAGGGCCAACTGGCACAGATACGCAGTATTTT. It yields the protein CASSDWYAGGPTGTDTQYF.